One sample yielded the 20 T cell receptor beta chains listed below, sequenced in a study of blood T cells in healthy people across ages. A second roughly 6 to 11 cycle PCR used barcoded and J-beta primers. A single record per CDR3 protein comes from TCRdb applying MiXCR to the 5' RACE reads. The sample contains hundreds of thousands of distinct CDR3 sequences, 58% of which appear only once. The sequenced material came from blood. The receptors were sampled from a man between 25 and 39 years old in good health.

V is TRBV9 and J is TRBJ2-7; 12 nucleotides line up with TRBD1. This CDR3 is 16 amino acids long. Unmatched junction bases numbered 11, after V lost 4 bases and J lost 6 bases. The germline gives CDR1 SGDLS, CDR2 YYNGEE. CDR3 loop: CASSSGGTGGLSEQYF. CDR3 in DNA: TGTGCCAGCAGCTCAGGGGGGACAGGGGGCTTAAGCGAGCAGTACTTC.

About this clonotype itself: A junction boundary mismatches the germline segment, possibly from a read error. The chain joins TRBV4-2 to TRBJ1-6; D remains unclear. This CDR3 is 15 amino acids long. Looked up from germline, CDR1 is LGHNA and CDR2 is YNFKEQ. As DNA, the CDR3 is TGTGCCAGCAGCCAAGGGGCGGGTTATAATTCACCCCCCCACTTT. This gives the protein CASSQGAGYNSPPHF.

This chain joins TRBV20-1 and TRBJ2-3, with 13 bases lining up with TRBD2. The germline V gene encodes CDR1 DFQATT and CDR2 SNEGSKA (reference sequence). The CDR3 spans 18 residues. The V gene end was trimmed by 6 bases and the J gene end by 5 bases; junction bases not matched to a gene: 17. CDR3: CSAPIGTSGARQLDTQYF. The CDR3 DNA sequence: TGCAGTGCCCCTATAGGGACTAGCGGGGCCCGGCAGTTAGATACGCAGTATTTT.

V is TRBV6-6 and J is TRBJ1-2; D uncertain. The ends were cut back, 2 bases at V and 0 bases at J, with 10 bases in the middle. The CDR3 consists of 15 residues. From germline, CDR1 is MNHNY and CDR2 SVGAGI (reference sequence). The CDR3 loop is CASSYGRASNYGYTF. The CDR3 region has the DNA TGTGCCAGCAGTTACGGGAGAGCTTCTAACTATGGCTACACCTTC.

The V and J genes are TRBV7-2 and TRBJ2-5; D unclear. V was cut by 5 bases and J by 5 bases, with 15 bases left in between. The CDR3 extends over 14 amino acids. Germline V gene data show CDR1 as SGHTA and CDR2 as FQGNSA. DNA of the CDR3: TGTGCCAGCAGCCCTAGGTTGGGGATGGAGACCCAGTACTTC. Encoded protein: CASSPRLGMETQYF.

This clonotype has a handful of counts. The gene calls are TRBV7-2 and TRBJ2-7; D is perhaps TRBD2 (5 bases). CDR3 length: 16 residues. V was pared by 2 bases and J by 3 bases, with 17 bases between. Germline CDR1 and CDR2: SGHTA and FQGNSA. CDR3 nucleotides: TGTGCCAGCAGCTTAACGCCGGGAACTAACAGCTACGAGCAGTACTTC. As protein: CASSLTPGTNSYEQYF.

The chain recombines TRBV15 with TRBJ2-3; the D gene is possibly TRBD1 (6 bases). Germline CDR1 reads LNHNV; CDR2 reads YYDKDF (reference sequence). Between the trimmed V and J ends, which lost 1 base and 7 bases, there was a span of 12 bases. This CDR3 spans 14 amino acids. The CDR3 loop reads CATSRARQENTQYF. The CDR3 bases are TGTGCCACCAGCAGAGCGAGACAGGAAAATACGCAGTATTTT.

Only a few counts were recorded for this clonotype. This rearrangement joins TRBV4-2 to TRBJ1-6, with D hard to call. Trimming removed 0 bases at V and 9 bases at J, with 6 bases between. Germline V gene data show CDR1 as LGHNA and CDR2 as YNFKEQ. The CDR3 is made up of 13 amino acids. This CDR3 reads CASSQDDRSPLHF. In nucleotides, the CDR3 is TGTGCCAGCAGCCAAGATGATCGTTCACCCCTCCACTTT.

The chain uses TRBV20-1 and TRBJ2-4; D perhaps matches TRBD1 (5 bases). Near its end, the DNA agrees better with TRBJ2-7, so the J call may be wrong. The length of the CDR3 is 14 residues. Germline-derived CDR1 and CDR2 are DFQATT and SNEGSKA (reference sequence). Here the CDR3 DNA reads TGCAGTGCTAGAGATCCCAGGGCCTCGGGCGAGCAGTACTTC. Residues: CSARDPRASGEQYF.

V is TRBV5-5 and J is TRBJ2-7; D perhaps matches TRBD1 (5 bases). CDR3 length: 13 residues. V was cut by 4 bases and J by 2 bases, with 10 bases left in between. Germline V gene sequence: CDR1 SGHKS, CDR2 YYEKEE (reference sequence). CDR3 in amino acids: CASSGQDPYEQYF. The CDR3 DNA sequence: TGTGCCAGCAGCGGACAAGACCCCTACGAGCAGTACTTC.

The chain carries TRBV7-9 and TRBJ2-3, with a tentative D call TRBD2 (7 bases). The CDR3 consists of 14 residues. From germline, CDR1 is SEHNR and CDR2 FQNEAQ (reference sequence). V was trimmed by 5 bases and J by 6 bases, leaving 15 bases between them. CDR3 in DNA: TGTGCCAGCAGCAAAAAGGGGGGGGCCGATACGCAGTATTTT. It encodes CASSKKGGADTQYF.

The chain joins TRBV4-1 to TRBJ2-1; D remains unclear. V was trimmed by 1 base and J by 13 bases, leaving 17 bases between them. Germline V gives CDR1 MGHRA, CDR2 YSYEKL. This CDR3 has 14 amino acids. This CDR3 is CASSQVQRGETQFF. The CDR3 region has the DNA TGCGCCAGCAGCCAAGTGCAGCGAGGAGAGACCCAGTTCTTC.

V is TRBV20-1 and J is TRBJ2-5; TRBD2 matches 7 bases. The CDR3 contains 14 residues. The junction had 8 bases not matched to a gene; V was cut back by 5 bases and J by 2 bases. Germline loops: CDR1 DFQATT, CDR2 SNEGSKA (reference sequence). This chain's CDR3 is CSAGGVRPQETQYF. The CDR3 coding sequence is TGCAGTGCTGGGGGGGTTAGACCACAAGAGACCCAGTACTTC.

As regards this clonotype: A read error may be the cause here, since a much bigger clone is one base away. The CDR3 nucleotides are TGCAGTGCTACCAGAGGGGGGACTAGAGAGCAGTACTTC. Protein sequence: CSATRGGTREQYF. The chain joins TRBV20-1 to TRBJ2-5; 8 nucleotides align to TRBD2. The CDR3 consists of 13 residues. V dropped 4 bases and J dropped 11; count of bases not matched to a gene: 12. Germline V gene sequence: CDR1 DFQATT, CDR2 SNEGSKA (reference sequence).

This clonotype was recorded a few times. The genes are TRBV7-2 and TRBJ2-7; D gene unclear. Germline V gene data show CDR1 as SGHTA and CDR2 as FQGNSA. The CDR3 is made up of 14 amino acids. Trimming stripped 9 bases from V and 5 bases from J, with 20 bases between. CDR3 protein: CASSPRGVFDEQYF. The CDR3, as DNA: TGTGCCAGTTCTCCGCGTGGGGTTTTCGACGAGCAGTACTTC.

The CDR3 sequence: CASSSRGRGNYGYTF. CDR3 bases: TGTGCCAGCAGTTCCCGGGGACGGGGGAACTATGGCTACACCTTC. The J gene is TRBJ1-2, the V gene TRBV6-2 or TRBV6-3; possible D gene TRBD1, 5 bases. The ends were cut back, 4 bases at V and 2 bases at J, with 14 bases in the middle. CDR1 is MNHEY and CDR2 is SVGEGT in the germline V gene. The CDR3 is 15 amino acids.

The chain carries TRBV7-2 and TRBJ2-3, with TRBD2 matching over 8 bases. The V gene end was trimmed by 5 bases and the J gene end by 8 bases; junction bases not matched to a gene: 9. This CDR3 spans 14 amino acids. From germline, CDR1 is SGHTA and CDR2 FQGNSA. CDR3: CASSPRAGAGTQYF. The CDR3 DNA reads TGTGCCAGCAGCCCCCGAGCGGGGGCGGGTACGCAGTATTTT.

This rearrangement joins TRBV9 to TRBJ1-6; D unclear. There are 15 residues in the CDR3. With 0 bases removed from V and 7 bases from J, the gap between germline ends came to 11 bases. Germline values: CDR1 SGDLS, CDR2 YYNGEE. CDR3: CASSVEGLGNSPLHF. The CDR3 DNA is TGTGCCAGCAGCGTAGAAGGGCTTGGGAATTCACCCCTCCACTTT.

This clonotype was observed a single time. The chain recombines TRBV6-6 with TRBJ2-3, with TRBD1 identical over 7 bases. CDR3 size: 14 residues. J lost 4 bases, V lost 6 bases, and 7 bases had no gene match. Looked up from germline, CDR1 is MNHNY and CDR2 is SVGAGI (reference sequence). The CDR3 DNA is TGTGCCAGCAGCCATAGACAGGGACCAGATACGCAGTATTTT. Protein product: CASSHRQGPDTQYF.

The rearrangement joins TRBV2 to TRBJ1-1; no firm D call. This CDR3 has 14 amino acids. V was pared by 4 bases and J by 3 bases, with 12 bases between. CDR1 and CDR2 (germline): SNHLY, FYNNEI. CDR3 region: CASSVQTLDTEAFF. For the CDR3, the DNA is TGTGCCAGCAGTGTTCAGACACTGGACACTGAAGCTTTCTTT. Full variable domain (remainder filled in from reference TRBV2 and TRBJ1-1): EPEVTQTPSHQVTQMGQEVILRCVPISNHLYFYWYRQILGQKVEFLVSFYNNEISEKSEIFDDQFSVERPDGSNFTLKIRSTKLEDSAMYFCASSVQTLDTEAFFGQGTRLTVV.